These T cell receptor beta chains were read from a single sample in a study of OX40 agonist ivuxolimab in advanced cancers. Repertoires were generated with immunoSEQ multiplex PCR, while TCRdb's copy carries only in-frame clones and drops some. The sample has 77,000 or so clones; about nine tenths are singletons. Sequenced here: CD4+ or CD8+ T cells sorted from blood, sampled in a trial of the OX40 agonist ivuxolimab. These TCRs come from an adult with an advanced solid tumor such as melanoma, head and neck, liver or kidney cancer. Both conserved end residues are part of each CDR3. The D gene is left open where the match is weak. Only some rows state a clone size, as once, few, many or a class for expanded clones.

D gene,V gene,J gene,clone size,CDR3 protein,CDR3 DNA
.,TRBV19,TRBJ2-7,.,CASSIVPIAAAEQYF,TGTGCCAGTAGTATAGTCCCGATTGCCGCCGCCGAGCAGTACTTC
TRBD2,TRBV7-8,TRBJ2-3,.,CASTPVGAGATDTQYF,TGTGCCAGCACCCCTGTTGGAGCGGGGGCCACAGATACGCAGTATTTT
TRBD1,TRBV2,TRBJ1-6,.,CASKGTGDSPLHF,TGTGCCAGCAAGGGGACAGGGGATTCACCCCTCCACTTT
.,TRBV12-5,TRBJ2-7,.,CASGLGDSYEQYF,TGTGCTAGTGGTTTGGGGGACTCCTACGAGCAGTACTTC
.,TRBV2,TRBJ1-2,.,CATSQWKGPNYGYTF,TGTGCCACCAGCCAATGGAAAGGGCCTAACTATGGCTACACCTTC
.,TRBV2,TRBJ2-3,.,CASPADGTDTQYF,TGTGCCTCCCCGGCGGATGGCACAGATACGCAGTATTTT
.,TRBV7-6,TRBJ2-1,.,CASSLVEVNEQFF,TGTGCCAGCAGCTTAGTAGAGGTTAATGAGCAGTTCTTC
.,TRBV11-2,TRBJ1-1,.,CASSLEHLEAFF,TGTGCCAGCAGCTTAGAACACCTAGAAGCTTTCTTT
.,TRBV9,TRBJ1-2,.,CASSVEGTGIGYGYTF,TGTGCCAGCAGCGTAGAAGGAACAGGGATAGGCTATGGCTACACCTTC
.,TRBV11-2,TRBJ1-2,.,CASSLLGAEEDGYTF,TGTGCCAGCAGCTTACTAGGCGCCGAGGAGGATGGCTACACCTTC
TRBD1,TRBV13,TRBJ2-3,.,CASSFPGQGKDTQYF,TGTGCCAGCAGCTTTCCGGGACAGGGCAAAGATACGCAGTATTTT
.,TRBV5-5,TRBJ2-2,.,CASSLANTGELFF,TGTGCCAGCAGCTTGGCGAACACCGGGGAGCTGTTTTTT
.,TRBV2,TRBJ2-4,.,CASSERGAATAKNIQYF,TGTGCCAGCAGTGAACGCGGGGCCGCAACGGCCAAAAACATTCAGTACTTC
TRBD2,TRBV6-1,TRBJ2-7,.,CASRELSGGYSYEQYF,TGTGCCAGCAGGGAACTTAGCGGGGGGTACTCCTACGAGCAGTACTTC
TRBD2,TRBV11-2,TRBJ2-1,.,CASSLPIAGGTNEQFF,TGTGCCAGCAGCTTACCAATAGCGGGGGGTACCAATGAGCAGTTCTTC
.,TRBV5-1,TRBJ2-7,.,CASSLWDSREQYF,TGCGCCAGCAGCTTGTGGGACTCCAGGGAGCAGTACTTC
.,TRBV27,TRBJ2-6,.,CASSFLGSNVLTF,TGTGCCAGCAGTTTTTTAGGGTCCAACGTCCTGACTTTC
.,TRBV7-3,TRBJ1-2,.,CASSFYPGAGATYGYTF,TGTGCCAGCAGCTTCTACCCCGGGGCAGGGGCGACCTATGGCTACACCTTC
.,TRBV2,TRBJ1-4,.,CASSETGLNEKLFF,TGTGCCAGCAGTGAAACGGGACTTAATGAAAAACTGTTTTTT
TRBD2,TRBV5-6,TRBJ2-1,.,CASSPAPSGRLEQFF,TGTGCCAGCAGCCCGGCCCCTAGCGGACGGCTTGAGCAGTTCTTC
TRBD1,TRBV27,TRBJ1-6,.,CASSLEGAQSSYNSPLHF,TGTGCCAGCAGTTTAGAGGGGGCGCAGAGCTCCTATAATTCACCCCTCCACTTT
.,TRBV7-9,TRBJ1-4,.,CASSLDRWGNEKLFF,TGTGCCAGCAGCTTAGATAGGTGGGGGAATGAAAAACTGTTTTTT
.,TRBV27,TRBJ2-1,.,CASSGIGGYNEQFF,TGTGCCAGCAGCGGGATTGGGGGGTACAATGAGCAGTTCTTC
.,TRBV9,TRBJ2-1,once,CASSPWGAGSYNEQFF,TGTGCCAGCAGCCCCTGGGGGGCGGGCTCCTACAATGAGCAGTTCTTC
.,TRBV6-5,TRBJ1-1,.,CASSYPGVGDTEAFF,TGTGCCAGCAGTTACCCAGGGGTTGGGGACACTGAAGCTTTCTTT
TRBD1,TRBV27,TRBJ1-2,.,CASSLSTGGYGYTF,TGTGCCAGCAGTTTATCGACAGGGGGCTATGGCTACACCTTC